This TCR beta chain appears in the sequencing data of a study of T cells in Graves' hyperthyroidism and ophthalmopathy (dated by TCRdb to the late 2010s). Regarding the study in general: Peripheral blood samples were taken at initial diagnosis, before any treatment was given. Once sampling was done, hyperthyroidism patients were given methimazole at a starting dose of 30 mg daily, whereas ophthalmopathy patients were given high-dose intravenous methylprednisolone. Prospective prediction of ophthalmopathy was tested in an independent validation cohort consisting of roughly 20 hyperthyroidism patients and more than 15 patients who later progressed to ophthalmopathy. According to the paper, TCR Vbeta CDR3 sequencing was carried out on roughly 130 peripheral blood samples, which came from about 45 ophthalmopathy, roughly 75 hyperthyroidism and roughly 17 progressor patients. TCR V-J signatures able to tell the groups apart were searched for in a discovery cohort of 100 patients, of whom approximately 40 had Graves' ophthalmopathy and about 60 had stable Graves' hyperthyroidism. The study also compared thyroid tissue and blood T-cell repertoires from roughly 6 Graves' hyperthyroidism patients. The approximately 97 discovery patients were randomly divided into training and test sets at a 7:3 ratio.

Amplification of TCR beta CDR3 regions was carried out from RNA transcripts. A first-round RT-PCR of the TCR CDR3 used the HTBI primer set with the Qiagen OneStep RT-PCR kit. The libraries were constructed in a second round of multiplex PCR and then size-selected and purified. Paired-end sequencing of the libraries was performed with 100 bp reads on an Illumina HiSeq2000. The original pipeline was this. SOAPnuke was used to process the raw data, with reads discarded if the reads contained adapters or uncalled bases, had a mean Phred below 15, or lacked an exact constant-primer or identifier match. COPE v1.2.5 was used to merge high-quality paired reads, and clonotypes were defined as unique nucleotide sequences. Clonotypes were aligned to IMGT TRBV, TRBD and TRBJ reference segments using MiTCR v1.1. The analysis included only V-J combinations with a frequency above 0.0001, which together covered 99% to 99.2% of the repertoires. A TCS score was defined as the ratio of F50 (clonal expansion) to E x V (chaos), with BLOSUM62-based TCRdist applied between CDR3 peptides within each V-J. Welch's t-statistics and random forest reduced around 520 V-J features to roughly 13, which were used in a naive Bayes classifier (R e1071). Through fastp at Q25 and MiXCR, TCRdb rebuilt clones from the public reads, retaining in-frame beta chains. Each CDR3 protein gets just one entry, which takes the most common genes and DNA from the rows behind it. These V and J calls originate from TCRdb's pipeline instead of the authors' own analysis. This sample comprises fewer than 700,000 distinct CDR3 sequences, roughly 17% of them detected only once. The top ten clones comprise 3.8% of the sample.

The germline V gene sets CDR1 to SGHVS and CDR2 to FQNEAQ. A distance of 16 bases separates the germline ends of V and J, which lose 5 bases and 2 bases respectively. The CDR3 numbers 15 residues from cysteine through phenylalanine. Only the CDR3 region is kept as DNA, spanning 45 bases read in frame from base 1. General conclusions and limits of the study: Sample size was not statistically predetermined, and blinding of investigators to group allocation was not performed. Ophthalmopathy was separated from stable hyperthyroidism by a 13 V-J signature model, with just over 85% sensitivity and about 81% specificity obtained in cross-validation and 80%/75% obtained in testing. Most expanded thyroid clonotypes (frequency above 0.001) were also detected in blood, a finding suggesting that blood repertoires may reflect thyroid immune responses. During validation, the model predicted progression to ophthalmopathy a median of approximately 6 months ahead of onset, with approximately 70% sensitivity and 72.22% specificity.

Graves' hyperthyroidism was defined as stable when no progression to ophthalmopathy occurred over 18 months of follow-up. The hyperthyroidism patients were between 18 and 65 years old and newly diagnosed, with a disease duration of less than 2 months. Exclusion was applied to patients with uncontrolled infections, other autoimmune diseases, pregnancy or lactation. Diagnoses relied on clinical symptoms, serum thyroxine and TRAb, thyroid ultrasound and orbital computed tomography. PBMCs were isolated from 7.5 to 10 ml of fresh peripheral blood by Ficoll-Paque density gradient centrifugation. Trizol reagent was used to extract total RNA, and RNA quality was then checked on an Agilent 2100 Bioanalyzer. This clonotype was seen ten or more times. The target of this receptor is not known. No base-level quality is on record; no much larger clone is a single base apart.

Sample: blood. The rearranged segments are TRBV7-8 and TRBJ2-7; the D region is possibly TRBD1 or TRBD2, each matching across 5 bases. This clonotype was sampled from a woman aged 25 to 39 with Graves' hyperthyroidism. The DNA sequence is TGTGCCAGCAGCCTTCTTGGGGGTCAGCCCTACGAGCAGTACTTC. Its protein is CASSLLGGQPYEQYF.